This entry describes one TCR beta chain. Assay: immunoSEQ multiplex PCR; the TCRdb copy retains only in-frame clones and omits some. The sample includes around 97,000 clones, 75% to 90% of them seen just once. The data are from a study of blood T cell repertoires in COVID-19. Looking at the study overall: From T cells, B-cell-depleted T cells, or PBMCs came the material, which was cDNA or gDNA.

This CDR3 has 15 amino acids. CDR1 is SGHAT and CDR2 is FQNNGV in the germline V gene. The V and J ends lost 3 bases and 1 base, in that order; junction bases with no gene match: 3. The sequence came from a human donor in a cohort sampled during active or convalescent COVID-19. Sequencing used peripheral blood. V and J are TRBV11-2 and TRBJ2-5, with 9 bases matching TRBD1. This CDR3 reads CASSFQGQGQETQYF. The CDR3 DNA is TGTGCCAGCAGCTTTCAGGGACAGGGCCAAGAGACCCAGTACTTC.